This T cell receptor beta chain was sequenced for a study of T cell clones after liver transplantation. Turning to the study itself: Tolerance: complete withdrawal held at least one year, liver enzymes staying within twice normal. Draws occurred before transplant, before withdrawal, and after complete or failed withdrawal.

Study-wide results and caveats: These preliminary findings come from unstandardized post-transplant sampling times.

Per germline, CDR1 SGHDT and CDR2 YYEEEE. The ends were cut back, 0 bases at V and 1 base at J, with 10 bases in the middle. The CDR3 has 15 residues. Repertoires were generated with immunoSEQ multiplex PCR, while TCRdb's copy carries only in-frame clones and drops some. The sample carries roughly 70,000 clones, more than 90% recorded once. As for this clone: Its antigen is not known.

Sequences were derived from CD4+ T cells from blood, sampled before liver transplant. The TCR was taken from a human donor who received a liver transplant. This chain links TRBV5-6 with TRBJ2-5; D not certain. The CDR3 region has the DNA TGTGCCAGCAGCTTGGCCTCAGCGCGCCAAGAGACCCAGTACTTC. It specifies CASSLASARQETQYF.